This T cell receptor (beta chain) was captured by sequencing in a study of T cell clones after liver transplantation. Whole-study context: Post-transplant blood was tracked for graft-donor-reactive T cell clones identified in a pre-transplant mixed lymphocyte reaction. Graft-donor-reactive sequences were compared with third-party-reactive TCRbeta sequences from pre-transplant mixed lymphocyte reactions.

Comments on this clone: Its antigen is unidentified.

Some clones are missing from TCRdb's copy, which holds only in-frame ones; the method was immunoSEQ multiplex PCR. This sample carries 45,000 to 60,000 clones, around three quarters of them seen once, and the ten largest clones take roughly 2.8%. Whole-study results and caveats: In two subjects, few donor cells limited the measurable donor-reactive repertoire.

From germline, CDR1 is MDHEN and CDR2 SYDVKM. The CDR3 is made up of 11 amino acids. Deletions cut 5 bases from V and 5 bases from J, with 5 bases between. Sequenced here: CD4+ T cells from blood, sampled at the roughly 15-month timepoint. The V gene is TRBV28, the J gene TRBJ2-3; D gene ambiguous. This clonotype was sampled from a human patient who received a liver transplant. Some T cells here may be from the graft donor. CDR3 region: CASSVEDTQYF. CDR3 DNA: TGTGCCAGCAGTGTTGAAGATACGCAGTATTTT.